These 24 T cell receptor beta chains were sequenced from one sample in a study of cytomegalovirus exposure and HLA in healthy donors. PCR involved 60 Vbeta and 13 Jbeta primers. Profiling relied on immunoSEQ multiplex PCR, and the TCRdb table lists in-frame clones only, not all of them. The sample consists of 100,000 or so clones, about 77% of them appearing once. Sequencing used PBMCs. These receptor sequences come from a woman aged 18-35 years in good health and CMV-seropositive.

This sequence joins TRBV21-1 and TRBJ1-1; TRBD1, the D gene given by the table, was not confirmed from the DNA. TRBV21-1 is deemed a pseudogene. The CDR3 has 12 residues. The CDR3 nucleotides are TGTGCCAGCAAGGTCCAGGACACTGAAGCTTTCTTT. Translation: CASKVQDTEAFF.

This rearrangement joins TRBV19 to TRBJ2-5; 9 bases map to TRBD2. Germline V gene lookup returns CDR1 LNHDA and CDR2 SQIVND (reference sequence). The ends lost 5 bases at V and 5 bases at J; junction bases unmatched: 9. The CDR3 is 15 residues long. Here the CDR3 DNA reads TGTGCCAGTAGTGGGGTAGCGGGAGAGGGGGAGACCCAGTACTTC. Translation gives CASSGVAGEGETQYF.

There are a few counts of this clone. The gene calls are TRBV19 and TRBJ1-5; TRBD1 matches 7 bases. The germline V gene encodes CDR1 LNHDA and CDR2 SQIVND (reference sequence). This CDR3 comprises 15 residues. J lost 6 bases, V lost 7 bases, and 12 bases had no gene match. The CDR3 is CASTQNYRGAQPQHF. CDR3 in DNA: TGTGCCAGTACCCAGAACTACAGGGGTGCTCAGCCCCAGCATTTT. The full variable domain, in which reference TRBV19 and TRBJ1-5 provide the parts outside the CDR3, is DGGITQSPKYLFRKEGQNVTLSCEQNLNHDAMYWYRQDPGQGLRLIYYSQIVNDFQKGDIAEGYSVSREKKESFPLTVTSAQKNPTAFYLCASTQNYRGAQPQHFGDGTRLSIL.

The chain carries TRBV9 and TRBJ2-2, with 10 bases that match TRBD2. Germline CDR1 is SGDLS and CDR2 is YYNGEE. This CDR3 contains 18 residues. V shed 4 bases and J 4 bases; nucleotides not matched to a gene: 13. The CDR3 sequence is CASSPGASGRRITGELFF. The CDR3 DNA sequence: TGTGCCAGCAGCCCCGGGGCTAGCGGGAGACGGATCACCGGGGAGCTGTTTTTT.

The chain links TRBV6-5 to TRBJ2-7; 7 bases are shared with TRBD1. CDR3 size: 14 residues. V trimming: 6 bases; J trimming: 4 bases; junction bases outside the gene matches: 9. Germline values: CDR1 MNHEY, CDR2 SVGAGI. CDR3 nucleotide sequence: TGTGCCAGCAGAATACCGGGACAGTCATACGAGCAGTACTTC. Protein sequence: CASRIPGQSYEQYF.

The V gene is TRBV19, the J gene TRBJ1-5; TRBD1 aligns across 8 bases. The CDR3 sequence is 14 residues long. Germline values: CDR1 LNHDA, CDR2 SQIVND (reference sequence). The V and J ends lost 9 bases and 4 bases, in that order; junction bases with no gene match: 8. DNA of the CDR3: TGTGCCAGCACATACACAGGGGGAAATCAGCCCCAGCATTTT. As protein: CASTYTGGNQPQHF.

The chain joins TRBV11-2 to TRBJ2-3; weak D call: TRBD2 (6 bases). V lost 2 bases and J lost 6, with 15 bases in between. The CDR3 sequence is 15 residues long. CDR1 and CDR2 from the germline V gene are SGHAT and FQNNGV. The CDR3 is CASSLRLGLMDTQYF. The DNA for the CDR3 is TGTGCCAGCAGCTTAAGACTAGGATTGATGGATACGCAGTATTTT.

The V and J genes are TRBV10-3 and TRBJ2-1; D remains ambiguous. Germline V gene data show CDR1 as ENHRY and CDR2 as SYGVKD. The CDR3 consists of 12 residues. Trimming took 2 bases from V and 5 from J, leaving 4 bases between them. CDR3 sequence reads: CAISERHNEQFF. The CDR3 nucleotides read TGTGCCATCAGTGAGCGTCACAATGAGCAGTTCTTC.

CDR3 nucleotides: TGTGCCAGCAGCTTATATGGACAGGGCCCGAACACTGAAGCTTTCTTT. Its translation: CASSLYGQGPNTEAFF. The chain joins TRBV7-3 to TRBJ1-1; 8 nucleotides agree with TRBD1. J lost 1 base, V lost 2 bases, and 6 bases had no gene match. Germline values: CDR1 SGHTA, CDR2 FQGTGA. The CDR3 contains 16 residues. Full variable domain (outside the CDR3, taken from reference TRBV7-3 and TRBJ1-1): GAGVSQTPSNKVTEKGKYVELRCDPISGHTALYWYRQSLGQGPEFLIYFQGTGAADDSGLPNDRFFAVRPEGSVSTLKIQRTERGDSAVYLCASSLYGQGPNTEAFFGQGTRLTVV.

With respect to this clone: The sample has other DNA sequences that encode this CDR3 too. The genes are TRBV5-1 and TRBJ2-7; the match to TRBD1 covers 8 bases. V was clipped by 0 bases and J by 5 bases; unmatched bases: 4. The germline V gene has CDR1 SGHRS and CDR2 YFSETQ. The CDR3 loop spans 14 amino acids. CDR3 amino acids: CASSLGQGADEQYF. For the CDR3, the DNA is TGCGCCAGCAGCTTGGGCCAGGGGGCCGACGAGCAGTACTTC.

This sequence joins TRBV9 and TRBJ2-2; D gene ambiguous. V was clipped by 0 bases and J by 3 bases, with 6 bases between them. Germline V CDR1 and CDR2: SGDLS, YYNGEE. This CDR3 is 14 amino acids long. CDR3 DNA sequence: TGTGCCAGCAGCGTAGTTCGGGACACCGGGGAGCTGTTTTTT. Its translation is CASSVVRDTGELFF.

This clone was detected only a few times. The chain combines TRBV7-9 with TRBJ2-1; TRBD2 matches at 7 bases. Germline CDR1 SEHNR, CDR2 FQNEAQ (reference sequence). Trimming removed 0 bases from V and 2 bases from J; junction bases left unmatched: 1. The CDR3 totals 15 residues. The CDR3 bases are TGTGCCAGCAGCTTAGCGGGAGGGCCCTACAATGAGCAGTTCTTC. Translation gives CASSLAGGPYNEQFF.

CDR3 loop: CASNFPAGGQETQYF. The CDR3 DNA follows: TGTGCCAGCAATTTCCCCGCGGGCGGACAAGAGACCCAGTACTTC. V and J are TRBV27 and TRBJ2-5, with D tentatively TRBD2 (5 bases). The length of the CDR3 is 15 residues. Germline CDR1 MNHEY, CDR2 SMNVEV (reference sequence). Trimming took 7 bases from V and 2 from J, leaving 17 bases between them.

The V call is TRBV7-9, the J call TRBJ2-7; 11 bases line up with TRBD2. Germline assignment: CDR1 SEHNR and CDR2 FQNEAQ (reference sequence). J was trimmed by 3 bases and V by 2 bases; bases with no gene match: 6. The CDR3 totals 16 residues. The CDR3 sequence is CASSLPTSGSDYEQYF. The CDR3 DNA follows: TGTGCCAGCAGCTTACCTACTAGCGGGAGTGACTACGAGCAGTACTTC.

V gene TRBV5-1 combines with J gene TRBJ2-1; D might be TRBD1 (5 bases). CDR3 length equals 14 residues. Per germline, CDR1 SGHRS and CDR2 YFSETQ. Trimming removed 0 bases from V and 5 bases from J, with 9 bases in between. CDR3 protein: CASSLGTGDNEQFF. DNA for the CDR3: TGCGCCAGCAGCTTGGGAACAGGTGACAATGAGCAGTTCTTC.

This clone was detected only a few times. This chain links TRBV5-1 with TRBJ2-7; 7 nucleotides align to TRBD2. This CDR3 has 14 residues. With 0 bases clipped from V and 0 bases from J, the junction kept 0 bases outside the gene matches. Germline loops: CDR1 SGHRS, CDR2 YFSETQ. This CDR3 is CASSLGGSSYEQYF. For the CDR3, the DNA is TGCGCCAGCAGCTTGGGCGGGAGCTCCTACGAGCAGTACTTC.

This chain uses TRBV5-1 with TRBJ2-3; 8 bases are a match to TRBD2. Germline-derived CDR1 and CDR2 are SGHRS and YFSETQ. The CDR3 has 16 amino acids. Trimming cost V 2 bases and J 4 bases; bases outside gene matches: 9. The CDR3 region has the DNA TGCGCCAGCAGCTTTTACGACGGGAGGGCCCCAGATACGCAGTATTTT. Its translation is CASSFYDGRAPDTQYF.

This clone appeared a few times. For the CDR3, the DNA is TGTGCCAGCAGCCAGGGACAGGGCATTGCTGGCACTGAAGCTTTCTTT. The encoded protein is CASSQGQGIAGTEAFF. The J gene is TRBJ1-1, the V gene TRBV7-3; TRBD1 agrees at 9 bases. CDR3 length: 16 residues. CDR1 is SGHTA, CDR2 FQGTGA, per germline. The V segment lost 5 bases and the J segment 4 bases; nucleotides outside the gene matches: 11.

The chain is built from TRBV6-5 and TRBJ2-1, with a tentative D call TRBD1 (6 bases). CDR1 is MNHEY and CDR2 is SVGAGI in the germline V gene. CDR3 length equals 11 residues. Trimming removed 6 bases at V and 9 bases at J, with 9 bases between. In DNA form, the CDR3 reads TGTGCCAGCAGGGAAGGGGGTGAGCAGTTCTTC. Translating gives CASREGGEQFF.

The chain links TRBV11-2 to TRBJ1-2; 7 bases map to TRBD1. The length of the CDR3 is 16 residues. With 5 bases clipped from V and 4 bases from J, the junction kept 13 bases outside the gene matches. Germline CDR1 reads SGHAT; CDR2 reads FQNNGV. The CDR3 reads CASSLSGGGGSYGYTF. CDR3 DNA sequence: TGTGCCAGCAGCCTTTCGGGAGGGGGCGGAAGCTATGGCTACACCTTC.

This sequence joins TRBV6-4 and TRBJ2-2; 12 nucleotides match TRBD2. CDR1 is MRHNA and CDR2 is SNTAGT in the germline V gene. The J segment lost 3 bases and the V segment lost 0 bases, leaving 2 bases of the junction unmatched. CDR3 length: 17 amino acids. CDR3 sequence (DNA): TGTGCCAGCAGTGACTCGACTAGCGGGAGCGACACCGGGGAGCTGTTTTTT. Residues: CASSDSTSGSDTGELFF.

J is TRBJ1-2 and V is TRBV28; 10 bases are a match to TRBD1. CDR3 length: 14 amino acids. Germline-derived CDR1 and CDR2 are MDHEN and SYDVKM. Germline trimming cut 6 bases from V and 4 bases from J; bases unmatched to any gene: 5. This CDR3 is CASRSTGGGYGYTF. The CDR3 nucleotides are TGTGCCAGCAGATCGACAGGGGGCGGCTATGGCTACACCTTC.

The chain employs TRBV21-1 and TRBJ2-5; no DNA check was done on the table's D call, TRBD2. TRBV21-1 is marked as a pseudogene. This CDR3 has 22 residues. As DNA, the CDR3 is TGTGCCAGCAGCAATATTGTTACGGACGAGGGGGGGACTCGCCTCAACCAAGAGACCCAGTACTTC. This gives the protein CASSNIVTDEGGTRLNQETQYF.

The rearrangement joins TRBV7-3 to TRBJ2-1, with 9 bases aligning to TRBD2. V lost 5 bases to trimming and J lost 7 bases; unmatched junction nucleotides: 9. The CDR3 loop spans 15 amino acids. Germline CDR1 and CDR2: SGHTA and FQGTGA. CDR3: CASSRGASGVNEQFF. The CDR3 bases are TGTGCCAGCAGCCGGGGGGCTAGCGGGGTGAATGAGCAGTTCTTC.